The rows below give T cell receptor beta chains drawn from one sample of a study of T cells after yellow fever vaccination. TCRdb called the 5' RACE reads again in MiXCR, with one record for every CDR3 protein. The sample has over 150,000 distinct CDR3 sequences, about 6.2% seen once; the top ten hold just under 3%. The sequencing here drew on CD4+ T cells sorted from PBMCs, taken on the day of the first yellow fever vaccination. Every receptor here comes from a man aged 18-30 years who received the YFV17D yellow fever vaccine. Both conserved end residues are part of each CDR3. A D gene is named only where the DNA matches it firmly. Clone size is not always given. Where it is, it says once, few, many or a class for expanded clones.

d_call,clone_size,v_call,j_call,cdr3_nt,cdr3_aa
.,few,TRBV10-1,TRBJ2-3,TGCGCCAGCAGCCGGGACACTGGCACAGATACGCAGTATTTT,CASSRDTGTDTQYF
.,few,TRBV28,TRBJ1-2,TGTGCCAGCAGGCGGGATGGCTACACCTTC,CASRRDGYTF
.,many,TRBV5-1,TRBJ1-1,TGCGCCAGCAGCTTGGTGGGCGGAAACACTGAAGCTTTCTTT,CASSLVGGNTEAFF
TRBD2,few,TRBV12-3/TRBV12-4,TRBJ2-1,TGTGCCAGCAACGGACTAGCGGGGGTTCGGGAGCAGTTCTTC,CASNGLAGVREQFF
.,.,TRBV6-1,TRBJ1-5,TGTGCCAGCAGAGATACAGGGTTTGGCAATCAGCCCCAGCATTTT,CASRDTGFGNQPQHF
.,.,TRBV3-1,TRBJ2-5,TGTGCCAGCAGCCTTGTCTCATCGTTGGAGACCCAGTACTTC,CASSLVSSLETQYF
.,many,TRBV28,TRBJ1-2,TGTGCCAGCAGGAAGGGCGGAGGCTACACCTTC,CASRKGGGYTF
.,many,TRBV24-1,TRBJ2-3,TGTGCCACCAGTGAACCCCGGGGGCCGGGGGATACGCAGTATTTT,CATSEPRGPGDTQYF
.,many,TRBV27,TRBJ2-2,TGTGCCAGCAGTTTGTGGGGATGGAACACCGGGGAGCTGTTTTTT,CASSLWGWNTGELFF
.,many,TRBV5-1,TRBJ2-2,TGCGCCAGCATCCCGGGGGACACCGGGGAGCTGTTTTTT,CASIPGDTGELFF
.,.,TRBV5-1,TRBJ2-2,TGCGCCAGCAGCTTCTCCAGGGGGACTAACACCGGGGAGCTGTTTTTT,CASSFSRGTNTGELFF
.,.,TRBV12-2,TRBJ1-3,TGTGCAAGTCGCCCCGGAAATCCTGGTGGAAACACCATATATTTT,CASRPGNPGGNTIYF
TRBD1,.,TRBV3-1,TRBJ1-1,TGTGCCAGCAGCCAAGTAATAGGGGACAGAGCTTTCTTT,CASSQVIGDRAFF
.,many,TRBV5-1,TRBJ1-1,TGCGCCAGCAGCTTATGGGGAAGCACTGAAGCTTTCTTT,CASSLWGSTEAFF
TRBD2,few,TRBV30,TRBJ2-1,TGTGCCGGTCGTGGACTAGCGGGGGGCAGGGGGGCGCAGTTCTTC,CAGRGLAGGRGAQFF
.,many,TRBV20-1,TRBJ2-5,TGCAGTGCTAGGGCTTGGCCGGAAGAGACCCAGTACTTC,CSARAWPEETQYF
TRBD1,few,TRBV20-1,TRBJ1-2,TGCAGTGCTACGCGGACAGGAGACGGCTACACCTTC,CSATRTGDGYTF
TRBD2,few,TRBV7-2,TRBJ2-5,TGTGCCAGCAGCTTTAGCGGGGGGACCTTAGAGACCCAGTACTTC,CASSFSGGTLETQYF
TRBD2,.,TRBV7-2,TRBJ2-3,TGTGCCAGCAGCCGTCTAGCGGGGGGGAGCGCAGATACGCAGTATTTT,CASSRLAGGSADTQYF
TRBD2,many,TRBV24-1,TRBJ2-1,TGTGCCACCAGTGATTCCGGGACTAGCGGATACAATGAGCAGTTCTTC,CATSDSGTSGYNEQFF
.,few,TRBV29-1,TRBJ2-4,TGCAGCGTTCGGGACACCTCGGAGGAAACCAAAAACATTCAGTACTTC,CSVRDTSEETKNIQYF
.,few,TRBV7-6,TRBJ1-1,TGTGCCAGCAGCTTATTCGTCAGCGGGAGTGAAGCTTTCTTT,CASSLFVSGSEAFF
.,many,TRBV7-2,TRBJ2-5,TGTGCCAGCAGCTTAGATAAGGGACAAGAGACCCAGTACTTC,CASSLDKGQETQYF
.,many,TRBV4-3,TRBJ2-3,TGCGCCAGCAGCCAAGATATCAGGGGTAACACAGATACGCAGTATTTT,CASSQDIRGNTDTQYF
.,many,TRBV6-5,TRBJ2-1,TGTGCCAGCAGTTCAAGGGGGGGGTTCCCCTACAATGAGCAGTTCTTC,CASSSRGGFPYNEQFF
TRBD1,few,TRBV29-1,TRBJ1-2,TGCAGCGTCGGGACAGGGAATTATGGCTACACCTTC,CSVGTGNYGYTF
.,.,TRBV6-2/TRBV6-3,TRBJ2-3,TGTGCCAGCAAATTAGCGAGCACAGATACGCAGTATTTT,CASKLASTDTQYF
.,few,TRBV14,TRBJ2-3,TGTGCCAGCAGTAGACAGATTAGCACAGATACGCAGTATTTT,CASSRQISTDTQYF
TRBD2,many,TRBV6-2/TRBV6-3,TRBJ2-1,TGTGCCAGCAGTCTGACTAGCGGGGTCGGGGAGCAGTTCTTC,CASSLTSGVGEQFF
.,many,TRBV7-3,TRBJ2-1,TGTGCCCCTGCGGGGGAGCAGTTCTTC,CAPAGEQFF
TRBD2,many,TRBV27,TRBJ2-1,TGTGCCAGCAGTTTATCAAGGCGGGGGGTTAATGAGCAGTTCTTC,CASSLSRRGVNEQFF
.,few,TRBV6-2/TRBV6-3,TRBJ1-1,TGTGCCAGCAGTTACTGGTCAGCTGAAGCTTTCTTT,CASSYWSAEAFF
TRBD1,many,TRBV3-1,TRBJ2-5,TGTGCCAGCAGCCAAGACAGGGGGCGAAAAGAGACCCAGTACTTC,CASSQDRGRKETQYF
.,many,TRBV18,TRBJ2-5,TGTGCCAGCTCCCGCCAGGGAGGAGTTGAGACCCAGTACTTC,CASSRQGGVETQYF
.,many,TRBV19,TRBJ2-3,TGTGCCAGTTCCAGGGGAGCGTTTCTGTTTGGCACAGATACGCAGTATTTT,CASSRGAFLFGTDTQYF
.,few,TRBV20-1,TRBJ2-1,TGCAGTGCTAGAGAAGGGTGGGGAGGCACCTACAATGAGCAGTTCTTC,CSAREGWGGTYNEQFF
.,many,TRBV4-3,TRBJ2-3,TGCGCCAGCAGCCAAGATAATTGGGACACGGATACGCAGTATTTT,CASSQDNWDTDTQYF
.,.,TRBV12-3/TRBV12-4,TRBJ1-1,TGTGCCAGCAGTGGACGGGTGAACACTGAAGCTTTCTTT,CASSGRVNTEAFF
TRBD2,many,TRBV6-5,TRBJ2-5,TGTGCCAGCCGACCCCGGACTAGCGGGGGGGATTGGAAGACCCAGTACTTC,CASRPRTSGGDWKTQYF
.,many,TRBV2,TRBJ2-1,TGTGCCAGCAGTGATCGGGAGAGCTCCTACAATGAGCAGTTCTTC,CASSDRESSYNEQFF
.,many,TRBV12-3/TRBV12-4,TRBJ2-5,TGTGCCAGCAGCCCGAGACTGGCCCAAGAGACCCAGTACTTC,CASSPRLAQETQYF
.,many,TRBV9,TRBJ2-6,TGTGCCAGCAGCGTAGTAGCACAGGGCTCTGGGGCCAACGTCCTGACTTTC,CASSVVAQGSGANVLTF
.,many,TRBV6-5,TRBJ2-3,TGTGCCAGCCAACCTTGGAAGGGGTACACAGATACGCAGTATTTT,CASQPWKGYTDTQYF
.,many,TRBV6-4,TRBJ1-6,TGTGCCAGCAGTGATAAAATTAATTCACCCCTCCACTTT,CASSDKINSPLHF
.,many,TRBV12-3/TRBV12-4,TRBJ2-1,TGTGCCAGCAGTTTAATCGGGCTGAACAATGAGCAGTTCTTC,CASSLIGLNNEQFF
TRBD1,many,TRBV7-6,TRBJ2-7,TGTGCCAGCAGCCGTAGCGAGGGACAGGGGTACCACGAGCAGTACTTC,CASSRSEGQGYHEQYF
.,many,TRBV11-2,TRBJ2-2,TGTGCCAGCAGCTTTCCTCTTTCCACCGGGGAGCTGTTTTTT,CASSFPLSTGELFF
.,few,TRBV20-1,TRBJ1-6,TGCAGTGCTAGAGTTTGGGGATCCTATAATTCACCCCTCCACTTT,CSARVWGSYNSPLHF
TRBD1,many,TRBV5-1,TRBJ2-5,TGCGCCAGCAGTAGGGGACAGGATCGAGGGACCCAGTACTTC,CASSRGQDRGTQYF
.,many,TRBV7-2,TRBJ2-7,TGTGCCAGCAGCTTTTCTGGGGGGGCGGTCAACGAGCAGTACTTC,CASSFSGGAVNEQYF
TRBD1,many,TRBV12-3/TRBV12-4,TRBJ1-1,TGTGCCAGCAGTCCCCAGGACAGGCCAATGCCTGAAGCTTTCTTT,CASSPQDRPMPEAFF